This T cell receptor (beta chain) was sequenced in a study of cytomegalovirus exposure and HLA in healthy donors. PCR involved 60 Vbeta and 13 Jbeta primers. Only in-frame clones appear in the TCRdb table, and some are missing; sequencing was by immunoSEQ multiplex PCR. Among about 98,000 clones listed, around 72% were seen once. The V end lost 4 bases, the J end lost 5 bases, and 9 bases lay between the germline ends. Germline CDR1 reads MRHNA; CDR2 reads SNTAGT. The CDR3 is made up of 13 amino acids. The sequencing input was PBMCs. The V call is TRBV6-4, the J call TRBJ1-5; no firm D call. The sequence was collected from a male donor in good health and CMV-seronegative. The CDR3 loop is CASSGEVDQPQHF. The CDR3 DNA is TGTGCCAGCAGTGGGGAGGTAGATCAGCCCCAGCATTTT.